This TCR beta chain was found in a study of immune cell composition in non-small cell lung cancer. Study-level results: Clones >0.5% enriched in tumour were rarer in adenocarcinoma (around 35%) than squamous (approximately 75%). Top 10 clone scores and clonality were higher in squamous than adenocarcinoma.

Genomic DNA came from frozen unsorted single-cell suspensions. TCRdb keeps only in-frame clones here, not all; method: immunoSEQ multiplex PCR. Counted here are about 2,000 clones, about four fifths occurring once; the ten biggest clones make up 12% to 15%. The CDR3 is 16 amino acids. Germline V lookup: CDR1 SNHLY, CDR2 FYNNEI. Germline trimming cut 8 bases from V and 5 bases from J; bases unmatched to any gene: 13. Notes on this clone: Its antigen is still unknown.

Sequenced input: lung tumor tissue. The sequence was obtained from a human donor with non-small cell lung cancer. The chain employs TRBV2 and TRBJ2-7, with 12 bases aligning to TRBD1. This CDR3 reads CASAPLGDRGRHEQYF. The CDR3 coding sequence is TGTGCCAGCGCCCCCCTCGGGGACAGGGGGCGGCACGAGCAGTACTTC.